The 3 T cell receptor beta chains below all came from one sample that was sequenced in a study of T cell clonotyping in hematopoietic cell transplantation. The time point: recipient sample about 28 days before transplant, after cytoreduction. Measured with immunoSEQ multiplex PCR; TCRdb has only the in-frame clones, and not every one. This sample has about 770 clones; around 52% occur once, and the top ten carry over 35%. Sequenced material: peripheral blood mononuclear cells, taken before stem cell transplant. These receptors were obtained from a man aged 50 to 60 with myelofibrosis. Some clones in this sample may be carry-over from other donors' samples.

The chain has TRBV30 and TRBJ1-5; D is uncertain. The germline V gene encodes CDR1 GTSNPN and CDR2 SVGIG (reference sequence). The CDR3 is 13 residues long. The ends were cut back, 1 base at V and 4 bases at J, with 8 bases in the middle. The CDR3 protein is CAWSGGRNQPQHF. CDR3 DNA: TGTGCCTGGAGTGGTGGTAGGAATCAGCCCCAGCATTTT.

The chain joins TRBV4-1 to TRBJ2-1, with TRBD2 matching 8 bases. The CDR3 has 14 amino acids. Germline CDR1 and CDR2: MGHRA and YSYEKL. V lost 0 bases and J lost 8; bases outside the gene matches: 3. The CDR3 spells CASSQEGLADEQFF. The CDR3 DNA sequence: TGCGCCAGCAGCCAAGAAGGACTAGCCGATGAGCAGTTCTTC.

This clone has just a few counts. The gene calls are TRBV28 and TRBJ1-5; 7 bases line up with TRBD1. CDR1 is MDHEN and CDR2 is SYDVKM in the germline V gene. This CDR3 region has 15 residues. J lost 5 bases, V lost 6 bases, and 10 bases had no gene match. CDR3 region: CASRLLGGSYQPQHF. The CDR3 DNA is TGTGCCAGCAGGTTACTAGGGGGCTCTTATCAGCCCCAGCATTTT.